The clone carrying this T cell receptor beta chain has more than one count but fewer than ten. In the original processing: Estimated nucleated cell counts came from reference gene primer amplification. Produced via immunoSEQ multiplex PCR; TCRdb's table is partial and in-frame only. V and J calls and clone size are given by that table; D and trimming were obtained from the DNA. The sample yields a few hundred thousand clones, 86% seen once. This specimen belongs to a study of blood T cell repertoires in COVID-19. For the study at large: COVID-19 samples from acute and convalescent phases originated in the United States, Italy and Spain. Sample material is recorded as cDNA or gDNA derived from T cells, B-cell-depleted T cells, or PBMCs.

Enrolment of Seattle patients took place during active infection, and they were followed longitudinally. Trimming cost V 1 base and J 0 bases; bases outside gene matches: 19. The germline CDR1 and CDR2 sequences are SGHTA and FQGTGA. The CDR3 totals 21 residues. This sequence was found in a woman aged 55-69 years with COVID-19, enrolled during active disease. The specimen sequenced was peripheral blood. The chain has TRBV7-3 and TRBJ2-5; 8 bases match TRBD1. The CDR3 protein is CASSLNGLFTGGKGYQETQYF. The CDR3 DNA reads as TGTGCCAGCAGCTTAAATGGGTTATTTACAGGGGGTAAGGGGTACCAAGAGACCCAGTACTTC.